Sequencing of this T cell receptor (beta chain) was carried out in a study of T cell changes during pregnancy in multiple sclerosis. This clone has a single count. The CDR3 has 13 residues. Trimming took off 10 bases at V and 4 bases at J, with 16 bases between the two ends. Germline CDR1 is MDHEN and CDR2 is SYDVKM. Clones were read by immunoSEQ multiplex PCR, and TCRdb kept only the in-frame ones, dropping some. The table has some 99,000 clones, about 91% seen once. The V and J genes are TRBV28 and TRBJ1-2; maybe TRBD1 (6 bases). Sequencing was performed on peripheral blood, taken after pregnancy. This receptor was taken from a female donor in good health, enrolled as a control in a pregnancy study. CDR3 protein: CATRGAGAYGYTF. In nucleotides, the CDR3 is TGTGCCACTCGGGGGGCGGGGGCCTATGGCTACACCTTC.